This TCR beta chain was documented in a study of T cell clonality in common variable immunodeficiency. The study's findings and limits: Patient heterogeneity in the CVID cohort limited correlations between repertoire features and clinical complications. CVID subjects had higher TCRbeta clonality than healthy controls, most marked in about a third.

Generated by immunoSEQ multiplex PCR, the TCRdb table keeps only in-frame clones and is missing some. Singletons are absent from the sample, which has tens of thousands of clones. This CDR3 region has 15 residues. Germline V gene lookup returns CDR1 SSHAT and CDR2 FNYEAQ (reference sequence). V was clipped by 3 bases and J by 0 bases; unmatched bases: 5. In this sample, this clone turned up many times. The antigen is unknown. With the read ending 3 residues before the CDR3 end, the germline J gene is used to fill in that end. Material: peripheral blood mononuclear cells. The chain carries TRBV7-7 and TRBJ2-7; the match to TRBD1 covers 7 bases. This clonotype was sampled from a person aged 18-70 years in good health. The sequenced part of the CDR3 DNA is TGTGCCAGCAGCTTGGGGACAGAACCCTCCTACGAG. The encoded protein is CASSLGTEPSYE. The complete CDR3 sequence is CASSLGTEPSYEQYF.